Presented here are 19 T cell receptor beta chains from one specimen sequenced in a study of blood T cell repertoires in COVID-19. The repertoire was sequenced with immunoSEQ multiplex PCR; TCRdb's copy has only in-frame clones and lacks some. This table has under 300,000 clones, roughly 91% appearing once. The sequenced sample was peripheral blood. Receptors were obtained from a man aged 30 to 45 with COVID-19, enrolled during active disease.

The genes are TRBV6-7 and TRBJ1-3; D ambiguous. TRBV6-7 is an ORF, with its function uncertain. The CDR3 is made up of 14 amino acids. V was cut by 2 bases and J by 2 bases, with 7 bases left in between. The CDR3 sequence: CASSYPGPGNTIYF. Here the CDR3 DNA reads TGTGCCAGCAGTTACCCGGGTCCTGGAAACACCATATATTTT.

The chain carries TRBV5-1 and TRBJ2-1, with TRBD2 matching 8 bases. The CDR3 covers 16 residues. The V gene's germline CDR1 is SGHRS and CDR2 YFSETQ. The V segment lost 4 bases and the J segment 4 bases; nucleotides outside the gene matches: 10. CDR3 coding DNA: TGCGCCAGCAGCCATTTAGCGGGGCGGGGATACAATGAGCAGTTCTTC. Translating gives CASSHLAGRGYNEQFF.

This clone is a singleton in its sample. This chain connects TRBV28 to TRBJ2-7; a weak D match, TRBD1 (6 bases). V lost 4 bases to trimming and J lost 6 bases, with 13 bases between them. This CDR3 is built from 13 residues. Germline V gene sequence: CDR1 MDHEN, CDR2 SYDVKM. The CDR3 spells CASSSDRPGEQYF. CDR3 sequence (DNA): TGTGCCAGCAGTTCCGACAGGCCTGGCGAGCAGTACTTC.

Written as DNA, the CDR3 is TGTGCCAGCAGCTCGGGAGACCAAGAGACCCAGTACTTC. It yields the protein CASSSGDQETQYF. The V gene is TRBV12-3 or TRBV12-4, the J gene TRBJ2-5; D might be TRBD2 (6 bases). With 6 bases removed from V and 0 bases from J, the gap between germline ends came to 8 bases. The CDR3 covers 13 residues.

This clone was recorded only once. The CDR3 sequence is CASSPGGEETQYF. For the CDR3, the DNA is TGTGCCAGCAGCCCGGGGGGGGAAGAGACCCAGTACTTC. The rearrangement joins TRBV9 to TRBJ2-5, with 8 bases aligning to TRBD2. Germline trimming cut 4 bases from V and 3 bases from J; bases unmatched to any gene: 2. CDR3 length equals 13 residues. Per germline, CDR1 SGDLS and CDR2 YYNGEE.

The chain combines TRBV3-1 (or the pseudogene TRBV3-2) with TRBJ2-2, with TRBD2 matching over 13 bases. J lost 7 bases, V lost 0 bases, and 11 bases had no gene match. Germline V lookup: CDR1 LGHDT, CDR2 YNNKEL (reference sequence). The length of the CDR3 is 19 residues. The CDR3 coding sequence is TGTGCCAGCAGCCAAGATGTGGAACTAGCGGGGGGGCCAGGCGGGGAGCTGTTTTTT. Translating it yields CASSQDVELAGGPGGELFF.

The chain uses TRBV11-2 and TRBJ1-1; possible D gene TRBD1, 6 bases. Germline V gene data show CDR1 as SGHAT and CDR2 as FQNNGV. V was pared by 6 bases and J by 0 bases, with 14 bases between. This CDR3 has 15 amino acids. The CDR3 nucleotides read TGTGCCAGCAGGCGGAACAGGGCGGTGAACACTGAAGCTTTCTTT. Its translation: CASRRNRAVNTEAFF.

As to this clone: The identical CDR3 is also encoded by other nucleotide sequences in the sample. Here the CDR3 reads CASSVEGDQPQHF. The DNA of the CDR3 is TGTGCCAGCAGCGTGGAAGGGGATCAGCCCCAGCATTTT. This rearrangement joins TRBV2 to TRBJ1-5; D is possibly TRBD1 (5 bases). Germline V gene lookup returns CDR1 SNHLY and CDR2 FYNNEI. This CDR3 has 13 residues. V gave up 6 bases and J gave up 5 bases, with 11 bases separating them.

The gene calls are TRBV6-1 and TRBJ1-2, with D maybe TRBD1 (6 bases). The CDR3 totals 13 residues. CDR1 and CDR2 (germline): MNHNS, SASEGT. V was shortened by 3 bases and J by 5 bases, with 10 bases between the two germline ends. CDR3 nucleotide sequence: TGTGCCAGCAGTGATCAACAGGGATATGGCTACACCTTC. Its protein product is CASSDQQGYGYTF.

The J gene is TRBJ2-7, the V gene TRBV2, with 12 bases aligning to TRBD1. Germline V CDR1 and CDR2: SNHLY, FYNNEI. V gave up 5 bases and J gave up 3 bases; unmatched junction bases: 8. CDR3 length equals 16 residues. The CDR3, as DNA: TGTGCCAGCAGTTATACTGGGACAGGGGGCGGCTACGAGCAGTACTTC. It is translated as CASSYTGTGGGYEQYF.

V gene TRBV6-2 or TRBV6-3 combines with J gene TRBJ2-1, with TRBD1 as a possible D gene (5 bases). The CDR3 loop spans 14 amino acids. Trimming stripped 0 bases from V and 5 bases from J, with 8 bases between. Germline-derived CDR1 and CDR2 are MNHEY and SVGEGT. The CDR3 DNA follows: TGTGCCAGCAGTTACTCTGGACACAACAATGAGCAGTTCTTC. Protein: CASSYSGHNNEQFF.

The J gene is TRBJ1-2, the V gene TRBV3-1 (or the pseudogene TRBV3-2), with TRBD1 matching 8 bases. The CDR3 is made up of 15 amino acids. The ends lost 4 bases at V and 4 bases at J; junction bases unmatched: 8. The V gene's germline CDR1 is LGHDT and CDR2 YNNKEL (reference sequence). The CDR3 bases are TGTGCCAGCAGCCCCGACAGGGGAGTTAGCTATGGCTACACCTTC. Translating gives CASSPDRGVSYGYTF.

The chain couples TRBV5-1 to TRBJ2-3; D remains ambiguous. This CDR3 spans 13 amino acids. The V end was cut by 3 bases, the J end by 0 bases, with 5 bases between. Germline V lookup: CDR1 SGHRS, CDR2 YFSETQ. The CDR3 sequence: CASSSPSTDTQYF. The CDR3 coding sequence is TGCGCCAGCAGCTCCCCTAGCACAGATACGCAGTATTTT.

This clone was detected once. The chain has TRBV11-2 and TRBJ2-7, with 10 bases matching TRBD1. The CDR3 has 14 amino acids. The J segment lost 1 base and the V segment lost 5 bases, leaving 2 bases of the junction unmatched. CDR1 SGHAT and CDR2 FQNNGV come from the germline V gene. Here the CDR3 reads CASSPGQGSYEQYF. The CDR3 DNA follows: TGTGCCAGCAGCCCGGGACAGGGGTCCTACGAGCAGTACTTC.

This chain connects TRBV9 to TRBJ1-4, with D possibly being TRBD1 (6 bases). The CDR3 extends over 13 amino acids. Germline CDR1 SGDLS, CDR2 YYNGEE. The V end was cut by 7 bases, the J end by 7 bases, with 14 bases between. CDR3 in amino acids: CASGNRVGEKLFF. CDR3 bases: TGTGCCAGCGGGAACAGGGTTGGTGAAAAACTGTTTTTT.

This rearrangement joins TRBV5-4 to TRBJ1-2; D might be TRBD1 (6 bases). CDR1 is SGHNT and CDR2 is YYREEE in the germline V gene (reference sequence). The CDR3 sequence is 14 residues long. V was clipped by 6 bases and J by 2 bases, with 14 bases between them. Here the CDR3 reads CASKGGTLNYGYTF. The CDR3 DNA sequence: TGTGCCAGCAAGGGAGGGACACTGAACTATGGCTACACCTTC.

The gene calls are TRBV6-1 and TRBJ1-1; TRBD1 might be the D (5 bases). CDR3 length equals 12 residues. Trimming shortened V by 2 bases and J by 5 bases, and 6 bases separated the two germline ends. Germline loops: CDR1 MNHNS, CDR2 SASEGT. The CDR3 DNA sequence: TGTGCCAGCAGTGAACAGGGAACTGAAGCTTTCTTT. Its translation is CASSEQGTEAFF.

The chain is built from TRBV24-1 and TRBJ2-3; TRBD2 matches at 9 bases. V was pared by 4 bases and J by 6 bases, with 7 bases of the junction left unmatched. Germline CDR1 is KGHDR and CDR2 is SFDVKD. This CDR3 contains 15 residues. The CDR3 sequence is CATSDVSGGPDTQYF. CDR3 sequence (DNA): TGTGCCACCAGTGACGTTAGCGGGGGTCCGGATACGCAGTATTTT.

The rearrangement uses TRBV27 and TRBJ2-7, with D perhaps matching TRBD1 (5 bases). V lost 5 bases and J lost 0, with 20 bases in between. Germline CDR1 is MNHEY and CDR2 is SMNVEV (reference sequence). This CDR3 has 17 residues. As DNA, the CDR3 is TGTGCCAGCAGTCCGCTTATCGACTCCCAGGGCTCCTACGAGCAGTACTTC. Its protein is CASSPLIDSQGSYEQYF.